The 30 T cell receptor beta chains presented below share a single source sample, sequenced in a study of blood T cell repertoires in COVID-19. The repertoire was sequenced with immunoSEQ multiplex PCR; TCRdb's copy has only in-frame clones and lacks some. The repertoire holds around 170,000 clones, with around 80% as singletons. Sequenced sample: peripheral blood. These receptors were collected from a man aged 25 to 40 with active or convalescent COVID-19.

The chain carries TRBV7-9 and TRBJ1-1, with 10 bases that match TRBD1. Germline CDR1 reads SEHNR; CDR2 reads FQNEAQ (reference sequence). V lost 5 bases and J lost 5; bases outside the gene matches: 8. The CDR3 length is 15 residues. The CDR3 sequence: CASSPRQGASTEAFF. CDR3 DNA: TGTGCCAGCAGCCCCCGACAGGGGGCGAGTACTGAAGCTTTCTTT.

The chain joins TRBV4-2 to TRBJ1-4, with a weak D call TRBD1 (5 bases). Germline V gives CDR1 LGHNA, CDR2 YNFKEQ. Trimming shortened V by 3 bases and J by 0 bases, and 23 bases separated the two germline ends. The length of the CDR3 is 20 residues. CDR3 residues: CASSHAGRKQLGTTNEKLFF. Here the CDR3 DNA reads TGTGCCAGCAGCCACGCAGGGAGGAAACAACTGGGCACAACTAATGAAAAACTGTTTTTT.

The chain is built from TRBV6-1 and TRBJ2-3; no firm D call. V shed 2 bases and J shed 6 bases, with 9 bases lying between them. The germline V gene has CDR1 MNHNS and CDR2 SASEGT. The CDR3 consists of 13 residues. CDR3 residues: CASSETTEDTQYF. The CDR3 coding sequence is TGTGCCAGCAGTGAAACGACGGAGGATACGCAGTATTTT.

The gene calls are TRBV12-2 and TRBJ2-7; no check of the table's D call, TRBD1, against the DNA was made. TRBV12-2 is termed a pseudogene. The CDR3 is made up of 15 amino acids. This CDR3 is CASRGDRGFHYEQYF. The CDR3 nucleotides are TGTGCAAGTCGAGGGGACAGGGGGTTTCACTACGAGCAGTACTTC.

Worth noting for this clone: The junction shows a germline mismatch at one end, possibly a read error. The CDR3 DNA reads TGTGCCAGCAGTTTGGACAGGGGGAACACTGAAGCTTTCTTT. This codes for CASSLDRGNTEAFF. The rearrangement joins TRBV5-4 to TRBJ1-1, with 9 nucleotides matching TRBD1. Germline V lookup: CDR1 SGHNT, CDR2 YYREEE (reference sequence). This CDR3 region has 14 residues.

The chain carries TRBV28 and TRBJ1-2, with 7 bases identical to TRBD1. Germline V lookup: CDR1 MDHEN, CDR2 SYDVKM. The ends lost 3 bases at V and 4 bases at J; junction bases unmatched: 8. This CDR3 comprises 15 residues. The CDR3 bases are TGTGCCAGCAGTTTCAACGACAGGGATGGCTATGGCTACACCTTC. It yields the protein CASSFNDRDGYGYTF.

This chain joins TRBV12-2 and TRBJ1-4; the table names TRBD1, a call not compared with the DNA. TRBV12-2 is deemed a pseudogene. This CDR3 has 17 residues. The CDR3: CASRFEGQGDETEKLFF. Here the CDR3 DNA reads TGTGCAAGTCGCTTCGAAGGCCAGGGGGACGAAACTGAAAAACTGTTTTTT.

The rearrangement links TRBV7-9 to TRBJ1-2; D unresolved. Trimming removed 1 base from V and 7 bases from J, with 19 bases in between. Looked up from germline, CDR1 is SEHNR and CDR2 is FQNEAQ (reference sequence). The CDR3 totals 16 residues. The CDR3 spells CASSLGLATTHGGYTF. DNA of the CDR3: TGTGCCAGCAGCTTAGGGCTCGCCACAACCCATGGTGGCTACACCTTC.

This clone was found once. V usage is TRBV18 and J usage is TRBJ2-7, with D tentatively TRBD1 (6 bases). The germline V gene has CDR1 KGHSH and CDR2 LQKENI. This CDR3 is built from 12 residues. V was clipped by 3 bases and J by 4 bases, with 7 bases between them. CDR3 sequence reads: CASSPDRYEQYF. The CDR3, as DNA: TGTGCCAGCTCACCGGACAGATACGAGCAGTACTTC.

CDR3 region: CASSPSTSGGAYEQFF. CDR3 DNA sequence: TGTGCCAGCAGCCCCTCGACTAGCGGGGGGGCGTATGAGCAGTTCTTC. V usage is TRBV7-3 and J usage is TRBJ2-1, with 14 bases identical to TRBD2. The V gene end was trimmed by 5 bases and the J gene end by 8 bases; junction bases not matched to a gene: 8. This CDR3 contains 16 residues. Germline V lookup: CDR1 SGHTA, CDR2 FQGTGA. Looking up the rest from reference TRBV7-3 and TRBJ2-1 gives the full variable domain: GAGVSQTPSNKVTEKGKYVELRCDPISGHTALYWYRQSLGQGPEFLIYFQGTGAADDSGLPNDRFFAVRPEGSVSTLKIQRTERGDSAVYLCASSPSTSGGAYEQFFGPGTRLTVL.

This clone was observed a single time. The V gene is TRBV4-3, the J gene TRBJ2-1; 9 positions match TRBD2. V lost 3 bases, J lost 8 bases, and 2 bases stayed unmatched. The CDR3 is 13 residues long. Germline CDR1 reads LGHNA; CDR2 reads YSLEER. The CDR3, as DNA: TGCGCCAGCAGCCATAGGACTAGCGATGAGCAGTTCTTC. It is translated as CASSHRTSDEQFF.

The chain couples TRBV7-9 to TRBJ2-5; D is unresolved. This CDR3 spans 12 amino acids. Trimming shortened V by 4 bases and J by 5 bases, and 8 bases separated the two germline ends. Looked up from germline, CDR1 is SEHNR and CDR2 is FQNEAQ (reference sequence). The CDR3 here is CASSSRWETQYF. CDR3 nucleotide sequence: TGTGCCAGCAGCTCGAGGTGGGAGACCCAGTACTTC.

This chain joins TRBV10-3 and TRBJ2-7; no firm D call. Germline V gene lookup returns CDR1 ENHRY and CDR2 SYGVKD. V was cut by 10 bases and J by 5 bases, with 12 bases left in between. The CDR3 loop spans 11 amino acids. The DNA of the CDR3 is TGTGCCACGCAATTAGCTGACGAGCAGTACTTC. Its translation: CATQLADEQYF.

CDR3 in amino acids: CASRDRDNSPLHF. CDR3 DNA sequence: TGTGCCAGCCGGGACAGAGATAATTCACCCCTCCACTTT. The gene calls are TRBV6-5 and TRBJ1-6; the match to TRBD1 covers 7 bases. Germline V lookup: CDR1 MNHEY, CDR2 SVGAGI. The CDR3 is 13 residues long. Germline trimming cut 8 bases from V and 5 bases from J; bases unmatched to any gene: 3.

The chain combines TRBV28 with TRBJ2-4; D unclear. Trimming cost V 2 bases and J 0 bases, with 11 bases left between them. This CDR3 is built from 16 residues. CDR1 is MDHEN and CDR2 is SYDVKM in the germline V gene. CDR3 in amino acids: CASSLRVSLAKNIQYF. The DNA of the CDR3 is TGTGCCAGCAGTTTACGGGTCTCCCTAGCCAAAAACATTCAGTACTTC.

This clone was counted many times. The chain couples TRBV4-1 to TRBJ2-4, with D unresolved. The CDR3 has 15 amino acids. Between the trimmed V and J ends, which lost 0 bases and 7 bases, there was a span of 13 bases. Germline-derived CDR1 and CDR2 are MGHRA and YSYEKL. This CDR3 is CASSQEETQRNIQYF. CDR3 nucleotides: TGCGCCAGCAGCCAAGAAGAAACCCAGAGGAACATTCAGTACTTC.

The rearrangement joins TRBV5-6 to TRBJ1-2; TRBD1 aligns across 10 bases. The CDR3 is 15 residues long. V trimming: 4 bases; J trimming: 6 bases; junction bases outside the gene matches: 9. CDR1 and CDR2 (germline): SGHDT, YYEEEE. CDR3 bases: TGTGCCAGCAGCGTGACGGACAGGGGGGGCGATGGCTACACCTTC. Protein product: CASSVTDRGGDGYTF.

The sample holds one count of this clone. The CDR3 spells CASSFSGRGDTQYF. In DNA form, the CDR3 reads TGTGCCAGCAGCTTTAGCGGGAGGGGGGATACGCAGTATTTT. This chain connects TRBV7-9 to TRBJ2-3, with 11 nucleotides matching TRBD2. This CDR3 region has 14 residues. Trimming at V came to 3 bases and at J to 6 bases, leaving 2 bases not matched to a gene. Germline lookup yields CDR1 SEHNR and CDR2 FQNEAQ (reference sequence).

This sequence joins TRBV4-1 and TRBJ2-7, with TRBD1 matching 7 bases. Germline CDR1 MGHRA, CDR2 YSYEKL. The junction had 9 bases not matched to a gene; V was cut back by 1 base and J by 6 bases. The CDR3 has 15 residues. DNA for the CDR3: TGCGCCAGCAGCCAAGGGGGAACAGGGGTCGGCGAGCAGTACTTC. This encodes CASSQGGTGVGEQYF.

Note on this clone: Different DNA sequences within this sample yield the same CDR3. The V and J genes are TRBV6-2 or TRBV6-3 and TRBJ2-2, with 10 bases lining up with TRBD1. After removal of 0 bases from V and 5 bases from J, the junction contained 3 bases not matched to a gene. The CDR3 spans 16 residues. Per the germline V gene, CDR1 is MNHEY and CDR2 is SVGEGT. CDR3 coding DNA: TGTGCCAGCAGTTACTCCGGGACAGGGGATACCGGGGAGCTGTTTTTT. This sequence encodes CASSYSGTGDTGELFF.

V gene TRBV3-1 (or the pseudogene TRBV3-2) combines with J gene TRBJ1-5; 7 bases agree with TRBD1. The CDR3 is 15 amino acids. The V gene end was trimmed by 0 bases and the J gene end by 6 bases; junction bases not matched to a gene: 5. Looked up from germline, CDR1 is LGHDT and CDR2 is YNNKEL (reference sequence). The CDR3 sequence: CASSQDPTGAQPQHF. In DNA form, the CDR3 reads TGTGCCAGCAGCCAAGATCCAACAGGGGCTCAGCCCCAGCATTTT.

The chain employs TRBV4-1 and TRBJ1-2; D unclear. V was shortened by 5 bases and J by 6 bases, with 19 bases between the two germline ends. The germline V gene encodes CDR1 MGHRA and CDR2 YSYEKL. This CDR3 has 15 residues. CDR3 residues: CASSFNAPGDNGYTF. The CDR3, as DNA: TGCGCCAGCAGCTTCAACGCTCCGGGAGATAATGGCTACACCTTC.

The table lists this clone with a count of one. This CDR3 reads CASSRGGASNQPQHF. Here the CDR3 DNA reads TGTGCCAGTAGTCGGGGGGGGGCTAGCAATCAGCCCCAGCATTTT. The V gene is TRBV19, the J gene TRBJ1-5, with a tentative D call TRBD1 (6 bases). From germline, CDR1 is LNHDA and CDR2 SQIVND (reference sequence). The V gene lost 5 bases and the J gene lost 0 bases, with 11 bases spanning the gap. The length of the CDR3 is 15 residues. Combining the CDR3 with reference TRBV19 and TRBJ1-5 gives the whole variable domain DGGITQSPKYLFRKEGQNVTLSCEQNLNHDAMYWYRQDPGQGLRLIYYSQIVNDFQKGDIAEGYSVSREKKESFPLTVTSAQKNPTAFYLCASSRGGASNQPQHFGDGTRLSIL.

The chain employs TRBV10-3 and TRBJ2-7; tentatively, D is TRBD2 (5 bases). Germline CDR1 reads ENHRY; CDR2 reads SYGVKD. The V end lost 5 bases, the J end lost 2 bases, and 10 bases lay between the germline ends. The CDR3 is 13 residues long. Written as DNA, the CDR3 is TGTGCCATCAGTACCTCGGGGACCTACGAGCAGTACTTC. It is translated as CAISTSGTYEQYF.

CDR3 protein: CASSPSPGTEPADTQYF. Written as DNA, the CDR3 is TGTGCCAGCAGCCCTTCGCCCGGGACAGAGCCAGCAGATACGCAGTATTTT. V gene TRBV3-1 (or the pseudogene TRBV3-2) combines with J gene TRBJ2-3; TRBD1 matches 7 bases. V dropped 4 bases and J dropped 4; count of bases not matched to a gene: 14. Germline-derived CDR1 and CDR2 are LGHDT and YNNKEL (reference sequence). The CDR3 has 17 residues.

The gene calls are TRBV6-1 and TRBJ2-7; no definite D call. Germline assignment: CDR1 MNHNS and CDR2 SASEGT. The CDR3 spans 12 residues. Trimming removed 2 bases from V and 7 bases from J, with 9 bases in between. The CDR3 sequence is CASSERSREQYV. The CDR3 DNA is TGTGCCAGCAGTGAAAGATCGAGGGAGCAGTACGTC.

CDR3 in amino acids: CASSLSREGSEQYV. CDR3 nucleotide sequence: TGTGCCAGCAGCTTATCGCGGGAGGGGAGCGAGCAGTACGTC. V is TRBV11-2 and J is TRBJ2-7; 9 bases match TRBD2. Germline trimming cut 2 bases from V and 6 bases from J; bases unmatched to any gene: 5. Germline-derived CDR1 and CDR2 are SGHAT and FQNNGV. There are 14 residues in the CDR3.

CDR3 region: CASSHGTGGLLGNQPQHF. The CDR3 DNA is TGCGCCAGCAGCCACGGGACAGGGGGACTCTTAGGCAATCAGCCCCAGCATTTT. The chain recombines TRBV4-1 with TRBJ1-5, with TRBD1 identical over 11 bases. After removal of 3 bases from V and 2 bases from J, the junction contained 9 bases not matched to a gene. There are 18 residues in the CDR3. Looked up from germline, CDR1 is MGHRA and CDR2 is YSYEKL.

The rearrangement uses TRBV2 and TRBJ2-1; 8 bases line up with TRBD2. The trim removed 8 bases at V and 6 bases at J, leaving 12 bases unmatched. The CDR3 extends over 15 amino acids. The germline CDR1 and CDR2 sequences are SNHLY and FYNNEI. The CDR3 nucleotides read TGTGCCAGCCGGGGAACAGCGGGGGCCGGCAATGAGCAGTTCTTC. Its protein product is CASRGTAGAGNEQFF.

This clone appeared a single time. This chain joins TRBV5-1 and TRBJ2-1; 8 nucleotides match TRBD1. The CDR3 covers 15 residues. The V segment lost 3 bases and the J segment 2 bases; nucleotides outside the gene matches: 4. Germline lookup yields CDR1 SGHRS and CDR2 YFSETQ. Here the CDR3 DNA reads TGCGCCAGCAGCTCGACAGGGGAACCCTACAATGAGCAGTTCTTC. This encodes CASSSTGEPYNEQFF.